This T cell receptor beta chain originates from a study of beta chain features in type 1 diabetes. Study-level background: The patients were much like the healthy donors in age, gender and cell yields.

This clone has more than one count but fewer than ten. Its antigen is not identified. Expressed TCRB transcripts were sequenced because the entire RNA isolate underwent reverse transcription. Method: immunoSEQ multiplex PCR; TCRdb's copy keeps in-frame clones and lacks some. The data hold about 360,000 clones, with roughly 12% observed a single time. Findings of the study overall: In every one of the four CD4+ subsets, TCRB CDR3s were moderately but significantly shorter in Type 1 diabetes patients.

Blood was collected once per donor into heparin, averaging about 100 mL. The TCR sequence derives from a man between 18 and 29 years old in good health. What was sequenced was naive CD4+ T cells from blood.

CDR3 region: CASSQGLTGLLNSPLHF. In DNA form, the CDR3 reads TGCGCCAGCAGCCAAGGGCTTACGGGACTCCTGAATTCACCCCTCCACTTT. V usage is TRBV4-3 and J usage is TRBJ1-6, with a tentative D call TRBD1 (5 bases). The germline V gene has CDR1 LGHNA and CDR2 YSLEER. The germline V and J ends were trimmed by 1 base and 7 bases, with 17 bases remaining between them. The length of the CDR3 is 17 residues.